This TCR beta chain originates from a study of blood T cell repertoires in COVID-19. Study in general: Sites in the United States, Italy and Spain provided acute and convalescent COVID-19 samples. T cells, B-cell-depleted T cells, or PBMCs supplied cDNA or gDNA.

The CDR3 runs to 13 residues. V was pared by 4 bases and J by 6 bases, with 14 bases between. Germline values: CDR1 SGDLS, CDR2 YYNGEE. In the original processing: By means of reference gene primer amplification, nucleated cell counts were estimated. Clones were sequenced by immunoSEQ multiplex PCR, and TCRdb holds only the in-frame ones, with some missing. V and J calls and clone size come straight from that table; D and trimming were deduced from the DNA. The repertoire holds 60,000 or so clones, with 76% as singletons. The chain uses TRBV9 and TRBJ2-7; possible D gene TRBD2, 6 bases. The material sequenced was peripheral blood. The receptor was derived from a woman aged 45-65 years with active or convalescent COVID-19. The CDR3 spells CASSTGLGGEQYF. The CDR3 DNA reads as TGTGCCAGCAGCACAGGCCTCGGGGGCGAGCAGTACTTC.